This record looks at one TCR beta chain sequence and its context. The antigen remains undetermined. This entry is derived from a study of CD4+ T cells in melanoma. Findings and caveats of the study: CD8+ T cell, macrophage and B cell function reportedly correlated with neoantigen-specific CD4+ T cells. In melanoma, neoantigen-specific CD4+ T cells reportedly differed in differentiation state.

This CDR3 contains 13 residues. CDR1 and CDR2 from the germline V gene are WNHNN and SYGVQD (reference sequence). V lost 4 bases and J lost 4, with 10 bases in between. Sequencing used immunoSEQ multiplex PCR; TCRdb keeps in-frame clones, though not all of them. The sample shows about 140,000 clones, around 90% of them seen only once. This TCR was sampled from a human donor with melanoma. The chain uses TRBV10-1 and TRBJ1-2; maybe TRBD1 (6 bases). CDR3 in DNA: TGCGCCAGCAGTGCCGGACAGCTCTATGGCTACACCTTC. The encoded protein is CASSAGQLYGYTF.